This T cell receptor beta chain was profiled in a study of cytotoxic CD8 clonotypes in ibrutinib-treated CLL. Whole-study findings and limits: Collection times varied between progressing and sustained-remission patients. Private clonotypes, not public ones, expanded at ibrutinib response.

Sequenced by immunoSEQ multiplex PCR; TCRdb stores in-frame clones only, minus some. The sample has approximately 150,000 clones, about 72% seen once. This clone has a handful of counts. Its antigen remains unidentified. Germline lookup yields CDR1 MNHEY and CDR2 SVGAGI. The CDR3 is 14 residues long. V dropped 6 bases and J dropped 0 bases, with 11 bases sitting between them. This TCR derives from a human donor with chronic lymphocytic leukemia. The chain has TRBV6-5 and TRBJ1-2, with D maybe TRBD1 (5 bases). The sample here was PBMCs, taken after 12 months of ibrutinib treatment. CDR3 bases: TGTGCCAGCAGGAGGGGCCCAGCTAACTATGGCTACACCTTC. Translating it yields CASRRGPANYGYTF.